These 30 T cell receptor beta chains originate from one sample sequenced in a study of blood T cells in healthy people across ages. Primed by a sample-barcoded 5' primer and a J-beta primer mix, a second PCR proceeded for about 6 to 12 cycles. Via MiXCR, TCRdb re-called the 5' RACE reads, giving one row per CDR3 protein. The sample includes about 1.5 million distinct CDR3 sequences, roughly two fifths of them seen just once. The specimen was blood. The receptor set was obtained from a woman under 30 in good health.

CDR3 protein: CASSDHAKYEQYF. CDR3 coding DNA: TGTGCCAGCAGCGACCATGCAAAGTACGAGCAGTACTTC. The rearrangement uses TRBV11-2 and TRBJ2-7; D ambiguous. CDR3 length: 13 residues. CDR1 and CDR2 (germline): SGHAT, FQNNGV. V lost 5 bases, J lost 4 bases, and 12 bases lay in between.

This clonotype was picked up a small number of times. This chain connects TRBV9 to TRBJ2-5; no definite D call. This CDR3 contains 13 residues. V lost 0 bases and J lost 11, with 14 bases in between. Germline V lookup: CDR1 SGDLS, CDR2 YYNGEE. The CDR3 DNA is TGTGCCAGCAGCGTAGGGATCGACAATGAGCAGTACTTC. Its protein is CASSVGIDNEQYF.

The chain recombines TRBV29-1 with TRBJ2-1, with 7 bases lining up with TRBD1. Germline trimming cut 5 bases from V and 7 bases from J; bases unmatched to any gene: 11. The V gene's germline CDR1 is SQVTM and CDR2 ANQGSEA. The CDR3 extends over 14 amino acids. The CDR3 DNA follows: TGCAGCGTTCGTGACAGGGCCACGCCGAATGAGCAGTTCTTC. Protein: CSVRDRATPNEQFF.

The chain couples TRBV7-2 to TRBJ2-4; D is undetermined. TRBJ2-7 explains the end of the DNA better; the J call may be wrong. This CDR3 is built from 15 residues. Germline loops: CDR1 SGHTA, CDR2 FQGNSA. The CDR3 DNA is TGTGCCAGCAGCTTAGGGCAGGCCAGGTCCTACGAGCAGTACTTC. This gives the protein CASSLGQARSYEQYF.

The chain joins TRBV29-1 to TRBJ2-1, with a tentative D call TRBD1 (5 bases). The CDR3 runs 20 residues. Germline V gene data show CDR1 as SQVTM and CDR2 as ANQGSEA. Trimming left V 0 bases short and J 1 base short, with 25 bases between. The DNA for the CDR3 is TGCAGCGTTGAAGATCCGTTCGGCAGGGAATCCCCTAAGTCCTACAATGAGCAGTTCTTC. It encodes CSVEDPFGRESPKSYNEQFF.

This clonotype has only a few counts. J is TRBJ2-7 and V is TRBV4-1, with D possibly TRBD1 on 6 matching bases. Germline values: CDR1 MGHRA, CDR2 YSYEKL. The CDR3 consists of 15 residues. The V and J ends lost 2 bases and 6 bases respectively, with 17 bases between them. The CDR3 bases are TGCGCCAGCAGCCAACGGGACACTCAACTGGTCGAGCAGTACTTC. This sequence encodes CASSQRDTQLVEQYF.

This clonotype was observed once. The chain joins TRBV9 to TRBJ2-7; D unresolved. In germline, CDR1 is SGDLS, CDR2 YYNGEE. Trimming pared 0 bases from V and 2 bases from J, leaving 12 bases between. This CDR3 is built from 15 residues. The CDR3 loop reads CASSVGGDSTYEQYF. As DNA, the CDR3 is TGTGCCAGCAGCGTAGGAGGCGACTCTACCTACGAGCAGTACTTC.

The rearrangement joins TRBV7-2 to TRBJ2-5; 9 bases align to TRBD2. V shed 1 base, J shed 2 bases, and the junction held 5 bases outside the gene matches. CDR1 SGHTA and CDR2 FQGNSA come from the germline V gene. The CDR3 consists of 16 residues. CDR3 region: CASSLVSSGTQETQYF. The DNA for the CDR3 is TGTGCCAGCAGCTTAGTTTCTAGCGGGACTCAAGAGACCCAGTACTTC.

The chain employs TRBV28 and TRBJ2-1; possibly TRBD1 or TRBD2 for D (6 bases each). The CDR3 totals 17 residues. CDR1 MDHEN and CDR2 SYDVKM come from the germline V gene. V was trimmed by 6 bases and J by 4 bases, leaving 22 bases between them. The CDR3 protein is CASRPPGFGGEYNEQFF. The CDR3 bases are TGTGCCAGCAGGCCGCCAGGGTTCGGGGGCGAATACAATGAGCAGTTCTTC.

The CDR3 region is CASSLRVAHSNQPQHF. CDR3 in DNA: TGTGCCAGCAGTTTAAGAGTCGCACATAGCAATCAGCCCCAGCATTTT. The chain links TRBV12-3 or TRBV12-4 to TRBJ1-5, with unresolved D. The V end lost 2 bases, the J end lost 0 bases, and 11 bases lay between the germline ends. The CDR3 is 16 amino acids.

A few counts support this clonotype. V gene TRBV7-2 combines with J gene TRBJ2-2, with 11 bases aligning to TRBD2. The germline gives CDR1 SGHTA, CDR2 FQGNSA. V trimming: 9 bases; J trimming: 4 bases; junction bases outside the gene matches: 16. The CDR3 has 18 amino acids. CDR3 nucleotides: TGTGCCAGTACAACCCGGCTAGCGGGGGGTATACGCACCGGGGAGCTGTTTTTT. Translation: CASTTRLAGGIRTGELFF.

V is TRBV5-6 and J is TRBJ2-2, with 10 bases lining up with TRBD2. Germline values: CDR1 SGHDT, CDR2 YYEEEE. CDR3 length: 17 amino acids. V lost 4 bases, J lost 5 bases, and 11 bases stayed unmatched. The CDR3 is CASSVKRLAGATGELFF. CDR3 bases: TGTGCCAGCAGCGTCAAGAGGCTAGCGGGAGCTACCGGGGAGCTGTTTTTT.

The chain uses TRBV29-1 and TRBJ2-7; 9 nucleotides line up with TRBD1. The assigned J gene may be wrong: the sequence end matches TRBJ2-5 better. Looked up from germline, CDR1 is SQVTM and CDR2 is ANQGSEA. The CDR3 length is 12 residues. CDR3 bases: TGCAGCGGTCGACAGGGGGGAGAGACCCAGTACTTC. Translating gives CSGRQGGETQYF.

This clonotype showed up just once. The V call is TRBV5-8, the J call TRBJ2-1; possible D gene TRBD2, 5 bases. CDR1 and CDR2 (germline): SGHTS, YDEGEE. Trimming stripped 4 bases from V and 0 bases from J, with 11 bases between. This CDR3 contains 15 residues. The CDR3 protein is CASSEGESSYNEQFF. Here the CDR3 DNA reads TGTGCCAGCAGCGAGGGTGAGAGCTCCTACAATGAGCAGTTCTTC.

This chain uses TRBV7-2 with TRBJ2-5; TRBD1 agrees at 7 bases. The J call may be wrong; the DNA end is better matched by TRBJ2-7. The V gene's germline CDR1 is SGHTA and CDR2 FQGNSA. The CDR3 spans 15 residues. The CDR3 reads CASSLQTGDSYEQYF. The CDR3 DNA reads as TGTGCCAGCAGCTTACAAACAGGGGATTCCTACGAGCAGTACTTC.

The chain joins TRBV28 to TRBJ2-1; possibly TRBD1 for D (6 bases). The CDR3 has 14 residues. The V gene's germline CDR1 is MDHEN and CDR2 SYDVKM. The V end lost 7 bases, the J end lost 0 bases, and 10 bases lay between the germline ends. The CDR3 DNA follows: TGTGCCAGCATGGAGGACAGCTCCTACAATGAGCAGTTCTTC. As protein: CASMEDSSYNEQFF. The full variable domain, completed using reference TRBV28 and TRBJ2-1, is DVKVTQSSRYLVKRTGEKVFLECVQDMDHENMFWYRQDPGLGLRLIYFSYDVKMKEKGDIPEGYSVSREKKERFSLILESASTNQTSMYLCASMEDSSYNEQFFGPGTRLTVL.

This clonotype was seen a handful of times. This chain joins TRBV12-3 or TRBV12-4 and TRBJ2-1, with a tentative D call TRBD1 (6 bases). CDR3 size: 15 residues. Trimming stripped 5 bases from V and 2 bases from J, with 13 bases between. CDR3 sequence (DNA): TGTGCCAGCAGTGCAACCCAGGGGCCCTACAATGAGCAGTTCTTC. Its translation: CASSATQGPYNEQFF.

The CDR3 here is CSARAGLAGGTDTQYF. For the CDR3, the DNA is TGCAGTGCTAGAGCAGGACTAGCGGGGGGTACAGATACGCAGTATTTT. This rearrangement joins TRBV20-1 to TRBJ2-3; 14 bases are shared with TRBD2. V was pared by 1 base and J by 3 bases, with 3 bases of the junction left unmatched. Per the germline V gene, CDR1 is DFQATT and CDR2 is SNEGSKA (reference sequence). The CDR3 length is 16 residues.

V and J are TRBV7-2 and TRBJ2-5; 9 nucleotides match TRBD2. V trimming: 6 bases; J trimming: 4 bases; junction bases outside the gene matches: 12. Per the germline V gene, CDR1 is SGHTA and CDR2 is FQGNSA. There are 16 residues in the CDR3. CDR3 DNA: TGTGCCAGCAGGTCAAAGAGGCTAGCGGGAACAGAGACCCAGTACTTC. It is translated as CASRSKRLAGTETQYF.

In its sample, this clonotype was seen a few times. The chain has TRBV7-9 and TRBJ1-2; D is uncertain. Trimming removed 10 bases at V and 6 bases at J, with 12 bases between. This CDR3 spans 11 amino acids. Per germline, CDR1 SEHNR and CDR2 FQNEAQ (reference sequence). DNA for the CDR3: TGTGCCACCGCCCCCTTCGATGGCTACACCTTC. Encoded protein: CATAPFDGYTF.

The sample holds a few counts of this clonotype. V usage is TRBV2 and J usage is TRBJ2-5; 10 positions match TRBD2. The CDR3 has 16 amino acids. Germline CDR1 is SNHLY and CDR2 is FYNNEI. Trimming removed 6 bases from V and 1 base from J; junction bases left unmatched: 8. The DNA for the CDR3 is TGTGCCAGCAGCCCCGGACTAGCGGTCCTCCAAGAGACCCAGTACTTC. This gives the protein CASSPGLAVLQETQYF.

CDR3 DNA: TGTGCCAGCAGGGTACAGGGTATTGGTATCTACGAGCAGTACTTC. Encoded protein: CASRVQGIGIYEQYF. The chain employs TRBV12-3 or TRBV12-4 and TRBJ2-7, with D tentatively TRBD1 (6 bases). The CDR3 sequence is 15 residues long. V lost 6 bases and J lost 3, with 18 bases in between.

The chain has TRBV11-2 and TRBJ2-1; perhaps TRBD2 as D (5 bases). CDR3 size: 10 residues. The germline gives CDR1 SGHAT, CDR2 FQNNGV. The V end was cut by 8 bases, the J end by 15 bases, with 14 bases between. The CDR3 region has the DNA TGTGCCAGCCGAGGACTCAGGCTGTTCTTC. Translation gives CASRGLRLFF.

This clonotype was seen more than once but under ten times. The rearrangement links TRBV29-1 to TRBJ2-7; no firm D call. Per germline, CDR1 SQVTM and CDR2 ANQGSEA. The CDR3 covers 13 residues. Trimming cost V 0 bases and J 1 base, with 7 bases left between them. The CDR3 DNA reads as TGCAGCGTTGAAGATGAGATTTCCTACGAGCAGTACTTC. Translated: CSVEDEISYEQYF.

The rearrangement joins TRBV4-3 to TRBJ2-4; TRBD2 matches at 7 bases. With 0 bases clipped from V and 0 bases from J, the junction kept 5 bases outside the gene matches. The germline V gene has CDR1 LGHNA and CDR2 YSLEER. This CDR3 comprises 17 residues. The CDR3, as DNA: TGCGCCAGCAGCCAAGATTCGTGGGAGGGAGCCAAAAACATTCAGTACTTC. This translates into CASSQDSWEGAKNIQYF.

A single count supports this clonotype. The rearrangement joins TRBV9 to TRBJ2-7; TRBD1 agrees at 11 bases. Trimming removed 0 bases from V and 6 bases from J; junction bases left unmatched: 8. The CDR3 is made up of 16 amino acids. Germline V gives CDR1 SGDLS, CDR2 YYNGEE. The CDR3 sequence is CASSVVGQGEFSEQYF. The CDR3 DNA reads as TGTGCCAGCAGCGTAGTGGGACAGGGGGAATTCAGCGAGCAGTACTTC.

This clonotype has more than one count but fewer than ten. The chain employs TRBV7-6 and TRBJ2-7; no firm D call. CDR3 size: 14 residues. Trimming left V 1 base short and J 2 bases short, with 9 bases between. Germline values: CDR1 SGHVS, CDR2 FNYEAQ. The CDR3 DNA follows: TGTGCCAGCAGCTTAGACATCGAGACCTACGAGCAGTACTTC. It translates to CASSLDIETYEQYF.

V is TRBV6-2 or TRBV6-3 and J is TRBJ2-1, with 9 bases lining up with TRBD1. The CDR3 has 18 amino acids. CDR1 and CDR2 (germline): MNHEY, SVGEGT. The ends lost 2 bases at V and 5 bases at J; junction bases unmatched: 13. The CDR3 loop reads CASSYPKLRGQGNNEQFF. The CDR3, as DNA: TGTGCCAGCAGTTACCCGAAGCTCCGGGGACAGGGCAACAATGAGCAGTTCTTC.

This clonotype was seen only a few times. The gene calls are TRBV2 and TRBJ2-7, with unresolved D. The CDR3 is 13 amino acids. Germline CDR1 reads SNHLY; CDR2 reads FYNNEI. V shed 5 bases and J shed 6 bases, with 14 bases lying between them. The CDR3 DNA reads as TGTGCCAGCAGTATAGGACCGTTTAGCGAGCAGTACTTC. Amino acids: CASSIGPFSEQYF.

The chain is built from TRBV6-2 or TRBV6-3 and TRBJ2-7; D might be TRBD2 (6 bases). V was clipped by 2 bases and J by 12 bases, with 17 bases between them. The CDR3 consists of 13 residues. CDR1 and CDR2 (germline): MNHEY, SVGEGT. The CDR3 region is CASSYAGGTPMYF. The CDR3 DNA reads TGTGCCAGCAGTTACGCGGGCGGGACCCCGATGTACTTC.